This TCR beta chain was obtained from a study of T-cell reconstitution after alpha-beta-depleted transplantation in children. The junction had 10 bases not matched to a gene; V was cut back by 6 bases and J by 0 bases. The CDR3 consists of 16 residues. The V gene's germline CDR1 is MNHEY and CDR2 SMNVEV (reference sequence). Preparation of the TCRbeta library was carried out with unique molecular identifiers. TCRdb reprocessed the PCR reads via MiXCR and lists one record per CDR3 protein. The repertoire has approximately 400,000 distinct CDR3 sequences, roughly 10% of them found once; the top ten carry roughly 5%.

The TCR sequence derives from a human donor who donated a stem cell graft to a child with acute myeloid leukemia. The sample was PBMCs from the stem cell graft donor, taken from the stem cell graft. This sequence joins TRBV27 and TRBJ2-7, with 8 bases fitting TRBD2. The CDR3 coding sequence is TGTGCCAGCAGATTGACGGGAGGGCCTAGCTCCTACGAGCAGTACTTC. Translated, it gives CASRLTGGPSSYEQYF.